This T cell receptor (beta chain) was found in a study of blood T cells in healthy people across ages. Regarding the study as a whole: Nothing was known about donor CMV status, and this possibly confounded expanded clonotype changes. Diversity figures derived from one million T cells were judged to underestimate the true value. With age, beta diversity per million T cells declined roughly linearly, significantly by about 37.

This clonotype was seen a handful of times. Antigen: not known. The V gene lost 3 bases and the J gene lost 0 bases, with 10 bases spanning the gap. The CDR3 is 15 amino acids. Germline V CDR1 and CDR2: MNHEY, SVGAGI. Through a sample-barcoded 5' primer and a J-beta primer mix, a second PCR was run for roughly 7 to 11 cycles. MiXCR, applied by TCRdb to the 5' RACE reads, yields one record per CDR3 protein. The table has about 1.8 million distinct CDR3 sequences, less than 50% seen once. This TCR was recovered from a woman in her thirties or forties in good health. Sequencing used blood. This chain connects TRBV6-5 to TRBJ2-3; D unclear. Here the CDR3 reads CASSYFDGSTDTQYF. CDR3 DNA: TGTGCCAGCAGTTATTTCGACGGTAGCACAGATACGCAGTATTTT.